This T cell receptor (beta chain) derives from a study of blood T cell repertoires in COVID-19. Study as a whole: Material from acute and convalescent COVID-19 was sourced from the United States, Italy and Spain. The cDNA or gDNA used as material had been derived from T cells, B-cell-depleted T cells, or PBMCs.

Authors' processing steps: Scientists estimated how many nucleated cells there were by amplifying reference gene primers. Here immunoSEQ multiplex PCR was the method, and the copy in TCRdb shows in-frame clones only, minus some. V and J calls and clone size are given by that table; D and trimming were obtained from the DNA. This table has fewer than 300,000 clones, approximately 87% appearing once. This clone was seen more than once but under ten times. V lost 0 bases and J 9 bases, leaving 12 bases between the germline ends. Germline-derived CDR1 and CDR2 are SGHRS and YFSETQ. The CDR3 totals 14 residues.

The receptor was isolated from a woman aged 70 to 79 with active or convalescent COVID-19. The source material was peripheral blood. The V and J genes are TRBV5-1 and TRBJ1-4; D might be TRBD1 (5 bases). In DNA, the CDR3 is TGCGCCAGCAGCTTGGAAACGGGGGTAAAAAAACTGTTTTTT. It specifies CASSLETGVKKLFF.